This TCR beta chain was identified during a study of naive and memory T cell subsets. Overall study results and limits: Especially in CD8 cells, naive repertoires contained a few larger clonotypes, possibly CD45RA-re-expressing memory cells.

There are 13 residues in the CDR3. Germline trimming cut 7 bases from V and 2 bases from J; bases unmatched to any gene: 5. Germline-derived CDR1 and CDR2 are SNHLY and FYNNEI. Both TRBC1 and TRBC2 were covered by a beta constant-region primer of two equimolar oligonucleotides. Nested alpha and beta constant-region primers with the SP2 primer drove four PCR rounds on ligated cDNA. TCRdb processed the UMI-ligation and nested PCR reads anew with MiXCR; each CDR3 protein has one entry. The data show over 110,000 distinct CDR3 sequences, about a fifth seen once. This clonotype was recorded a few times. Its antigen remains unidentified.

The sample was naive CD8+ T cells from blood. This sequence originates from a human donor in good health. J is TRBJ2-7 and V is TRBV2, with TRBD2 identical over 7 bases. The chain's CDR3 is CASTEGGTYEQYF. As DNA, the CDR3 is TGTGCCAGCACCGAGGGAGGGACCTACGAGCAGTACTTC.